The T cell receptor beta chain described here comes from a study of blood T cells in healthy people across ages. Deletions cut 6 bases from V and 0 bases from J, with 12 bases between. The CDR3 is made up of 15 amino acids. Per germline, CDR1 LGHNA and CDR2 YNFKEQ. This clonotype showed up just a few times. Primers used in a second PCR of about 7 to 12 cycles were a sample-barcoded 5' primer and a J-beta primer mix. Each CDR3 protein gets one entry after TCRdb re-called the 5' RACE reads with MiXCR. The sample holds 780,000 or so distinct CDR3 sequences, roughly 50% seen once. The chain is built from TRBV4-2 and TRBJ1-5; the D is unclear. Material for sequencing was blood. The sequence came from a man aged 40-50 years in good health. The CDR3 protein is CASSKRGDSNQPQHF. CDR3 DNA sequence: TGTGCCAGCAGTAAGCGGGGTGATAGCAATCAGCCCCAGCATTTT.